Each of the 28 T cell receptor beta chains below was sequenced from the same sample in a study of T-cell reconstitution after alpha-beta-depleted transplantation in children. The library targeted TCRbeta and was prepared with unique molecular identifiers. From the PCR reads, TCRdb called clonotypes with MiXCR, one entry per CDR3 protein. The sample shows a few hundred thousand distinct CDR3 sequences, around 15% of them seen only once. The sample consisted of PBMCs, mostly from graft donor cells, taken 360 days after TCRalphabeta/CD19-depleted stem cell transplant. The receptor set was obtained from a boy under three years old who had a stem cell transplant for Wiskott-Aldrich syndrome, so the T cells may come from the graft donor.

This clonotype occurred a few times. The chain employs TRBV2 and TRBJ2-2; D is unresolved. This CDR3 has 14 amino acids. Germline CDR1 and CDR2: SNHLY and FYNNEI. Trimming removed 3 bases at V and 2 bases at J, with 7 bases between. CDR3 amino acids: CASSDDHNTGELFF. The DNA for the CDR3 is TGTGCCAGCAGTGATGACCACAACACCGGGGAGCTGTTTTTT.

The chain links TRBV27 to TRBJ1-5, with D maybe TRBD1 (5 bases). Between the trimmed V and J ends, which lost 5 bases and 7 bases, there was a span of 9 bases. The germline gives CDR1 MNHEY, CDR2 SMNVEV (reference sequence). The CDR3 consists of 12 residues. CDR3 amino acids: CASSHWGQPQHF. CDR3 DNA: TGTGCCAGCAGTCATTGGGGGCAGCCCCAGCATTTT.

The rearrangement links TRBV3-1 to TRBJ2-7; D call uncertain. Germline V lookup: CDR1 LGHDT, CDR2 YNNKEL (reference sequence). V lost 1 base and J lost 3, with 7 bases in between. The CDR3 loop spans 13 amino acids. CDR3: CASSQVIFYEQYF. In nucleotides, the CDR3 is TGTGCCAGCAGCCAAGTCATTTTCTACGAGCAGTACTTC.

The chain is built from TRBV27 and TRBJ2-7, with D possibly TRBD1 on 6 matching bases. This CDR3 is built from 15 residues. From germline, CDR1 is MNHEY and CDR2 SMNVEV (reference sequence). Trimming removed 2 bases from V and 4 bases from J, with 15 bases in between. The CDR3 spells CASSLGTPVLYEQYF. The CDR3 DNA reads TGTGCCAGCAGTTTAGGGACACCAGTTCTTTACGAGCAGTACTTC.

This clonotype was seen at least ten times. This sequence joins TRBV5-1 and TRBJ2-2; TRBD1 matches 12 bases. CDR3 size: 16 residues. V was clipped by 2 bases and J by 6 bases; unmatched bases: 5. In germline, CDR1 is SGHRS, CDR2 YFSETQ. CDR3 amino acids: CASSFPGQGAAGELFF. The DNA of the CDR3 is TGCGCCAGCAGCTTCCCGGGACAGGGGGCCGCCGGGGAGCTGTTTTTT.

This clonotype has ten or more counts. The chain recombines TRBV7-9 with TRBJ1-1; D not certain. Trimming removed 3 bases from V and 1 base from J, with 9 bases in between. Looked up from germline, CDR1 is SEHNR and CDR2 is FQNEAQ (reference sequence). The CDR3 is made up of 14 amino acids. CDR3 loop: CASSLVGENTEAFF. CDR3 coding DNA: TGTGCCAGCAGCTTGGTCGGGGAGAACACTGAAGCTTTCTTT.

The chain recombines TRBV24-1 with TRBJ2-1; D is undetermined. The CDR3 length is 13 residues. Per the germline V gene, CDR1 is KGHDR and CDR2 is SFDVKD. The germline V and J ends were trimmed by 3 bases and 9 bases, with 11 bases remaining between them. The CDR3 sequence is CATSDIRNGEQFF. As DNA, the CDR3 is TGTGCCACCAGTGATATCAGAAATGGTGAGCAGTTCTTC.

This clonotype was found a few times. V gene TRBV18 combines with J gene TRBJ2-7; no clear D. Germline lookup yields CDR1 KGHSH and CDR2 LQKENI. V shed 0 bases and J shed 3 bases, with 6 bases lying between them. This CDR3 region has 13 residues. CDR3 nucleotide sequence: TGTGCCAGCTCACCACCCTACAACTACGAGCAGTACTTC. Protein product: CASSPPYNYEQYF.

The rearrangement joins TRBV12-3 or TRBV12-4 to TRBJ2-7; the D gene is possibly TRBD1 (5 bases). The CDR3 is 15 residues long. Trimming took 6 bases from V and 3 from J, leaving 18 bases between them. The CDR3 spells CASSPTGKRYYEQYF. The CDR3 DNA follows: TGTGCCAGCAGCCCCACAGGAAAAAGGTACTACGAGCAGTACTTC.

The V and J genes are TRBV6-5 and TRBJ2-3, with TRBD2 matching over 7 bases. The germline V gene encodes CDR1 MNHEY and CDR2 SVGAGI. Trimming took 0 bases from V and 2 from J; bases not matched to a gene: 8. This CDR3 comprises 17 residues. CDR3 loop: CASSYSRTRANTDTQYF. CDR3 coding DNA: TGTGCCAGCAGTTACTCCCGGACTAGAGCAAACACAGATACGCAGTATTTT.

This clonotype was seen a few times. The V call is TRBV20-1, the J call TRBJ2-5; 11 positions agree with TRBD2. Looked up from germline, CDR1 is DFQATT and CDR2 is SNEGSKA (reference sequence). The CDR3 is 15 amino acids. Germline trimming cut 1 base from V and 2 bases from J; bases unmatched to any gene: 3. CDR3 protein: CSARGASGRQETQYF. The CDR3 DNA is TGCAGTGCTAGAGGTGCTAGCGGGAGGCAAGAGACCCAGTACTTC.

J is TRBJ2-5 and V is TRBV20-1; D may be TRBD2 (6 bases). The length of the CDR3 is 14 residues. V lost 5 bases and J lost 2, with 15 bases in between. CDR1 is DFQATT and CDR2 is SNEGSKA in the germline V gene (reference sequence). The CDR3 is CSASTRSGQETQYF. The CDR3 DNA reads as TGCAGTGCTTCAACCCGTAGCGGACAAGAGACCCAGTACTTC.

This chain links TRBV10-3 with TRBJ1-2; no firm D call. V lost 4 bases and J 0 bases, leaving 9 bases between the germline ends. The germline V gene has CDR1 ENHRY and CDR2 SYGVKD. This CDR3 is 14 amino acids long. The CDR3 DNA follows: TGTGCCATCAGTGGATATATGGCTAACTATGGCTACACCTTC. Translation gives CAISGYMANYGYTF.

This clonotype was seen a handful of times. The CDR3 DNA follows: TGTGCCAGCAGACAGGGACTATACGCCTACAATGAGCAGTTCTTC. Protein sequence: CASRQGLYAYNEQFF. The rearrangement joins TRBV6-1 to TRBJ2-1; D is possibly TRBD2 (7 bases). Germline CDR1 and CDR2: MNHNS and SASEGT. V was cut by 6 bases and J by 2 bases, with 14 bases left in between. The CDR3 runs 15 residues.

The chain uses TRBV19 and TRBJ2-1, with 7 bases that match TRBD2. Germline trimming cut 5 bases from V and 7 bases from J; bases unmatched to any gene: 11. The CDR3 has 15 residues. Germline V gene data show CDR1 as LNHDA and CDR2 as SQIVND (reference sequence). CDR3 coding DNA: TGTGCCAGTAGTCCGTGGGAGCGGGGTCGGAATGAGCAGTTCTTC. Translated, it gives CASSPWERGRNEQFF.

Here the CDR3 DNA reads TGTGCCAGCAGCTGGATGGGCGATGAGCAGTTCTTC. Translated: CASSWMGDEQFF. The rearrangement joins TRBV5-6 to TRBJ2-1; unclear D gene. The CDR3 length is 12 residues. Germline loops: CDR1 SGHDT, CDR2 YYEEEE. The germline V and J ends were trimmed by 3 bases and 8 bases, with 9 bases remaining between them.

The sample holds a few counts of this clonotype. V usage is TRBV10-3 and J usage is TRBJ2-3; 7 bases are shared with TRBD1. After removal of 6 bases from V and 3 bases from J, the junction contained 6 bases not matched to a gene. The CDR3 runs 14 residues. Germline V gene lookup returns CDR1 ENHRY and CDR2 SYGVKD. As DNA, the CDR3 is TGTGCCATCAGCCGCCGACAGGGAACAGATACGCAGTATTTT. As protein: CAISRRQGTDTQYF.

The V and J genes are TRBV29-1 and TRBJ2-7, with TRBD2 as a possible D gene (5 bases). V was shortened by 4 bases and J by 6 bases, with 19 bases between the two germline ends. CDR3 size: 14 residues. CDR1 and CDR2 from the germline V gene are SQVTM and ANQGSEA. This chain's CDR3 is CSVALGSVSGEQYF. CDR3 in DNA: TGCAGCGTTGCCCTAGGGAGTGTGAGTGGCGAGCAGTACTTC.

The chain carries TRBV20-1 and TRBJ2-7; 9 nucleotides agree with TRBD1. V lost 5 bases and J lost 5; bases outside the gene matches: 10. From germline, CDR1 is DFQATT and CDR2 SNEGSKA (reference sequence). The CDR3 loop spans 14 amino acids. CDR3 nucleotides: TGCAGTGCTGTCGGGGGACAGGGAGGGAACGAGCAGTACTTC. It translates to CSAVGGQGGNEQYF.

V and J are TRBV19 and TRBJ1-1; unclear D gene. The V gene lost 1 base and the J gene lost 1 base, with 10 bases spanning the gap. The V gene's germline CDR1 is LNHDA and CDR2 SQIVND (reference sequence). This CDR3 contains 15 residues. This CDR3 reads CASSIGPDWNTEAFF. The CDR3 DNA is TGTGCCAGTAGTATAGGGCCGGATTGGAACACTGAAGCTTTCTTT.

This clonotype occurred a few times. V and J are TRBV10-3 and TRBJ2-1, with TRBD2 identical over 10 bases. The V gene's germline CDR1 is ENHRY and CDR2 SYGVKD. CDR3 length equals 17 residues. V lost 0 bases to trimming and J lost 3 bases; unmatched junction nucleotides: 5. The CDR3 reads CAISESYRTSGYNEQFF. CDR3 sequence (DNA): TGTGCCATCAGTGAGTCTTATAGGACTAGCGGCTACAATGAGCAGTTCTTC.

The V gene is TRBV5-1, the J gene TRBJ2-3; possible D gene TRBD2, 5 bases. V lost 2 bases, J lost 8 bases, and 15 bases lay in between. Germline CDR1 reads SGHRS; CDR2 reads YFSETQ. The CDR3 loop spans 14 amino acids. The CDR3 reads CASSFVSAQATQYF. Here the CDR3 DNA reads TGCGCCAGCAGCTTCGTTAGCGCGCAGGCTACGCAGTATTTT.

This clonotype was seen at least ten times. This sequence joins TRBV12-3 or TRBV12-4 and TRBJ2-2; D is perhaps TRBD1 (5 bases). V shed 3 bases and J shed 4 bases, with 9 bases lying between them. The CDR3 covers 14 residues. In DNA, the CDR3 is TGTGCCAGCAGTTTCCTTCAGGGCACCGGGGAGCTGTTTTTT. Translated, it gives CASSFLQGTGELFF.

The chain employs TRBV24-1 and TRBJ2-1; D uncertain. The germline V gene encodes CDR1 KGHDR and CDR2 SFDVKD. Trimming left V 5 bases short and J 10 bases short, with 23 bases between. CDR3 length: 16 residues. The CDR3 region is CATSGPTRLGNMEQFF. CDR3 DNA: TGTGCCACCAGTGGTCCGACTCGACTTGGCAATATGGAGCAGTTCTTC.

This clonotype came up a few times. The gene calls are TRBV7-2 and TRBJ2-7; 7 bases map to TRBD1. The V segment lost 0 bases and the J segment 5 bases; nucleotides outside the gene matches: 7. The CDR3 consists of 15 residues. CDR1 is SGHTA, CDR2 FQGNSA, per germline. This CDR3 is CASSLAVGRGNEQYF. The CDR3 DNA is TGTGCCAGCAGCTTAGCTGTAGGCAGGGGGAACGAGCAGTACTTC.

This clonotype has a handful of counts. The chain links TRBV20-1 to TRBJ2-7, with 8 nucleotides matching TRBD1. V lost 5 bases to trimming and J lost 3 bases; unmatched junction nucleotides: 3. The CDR3 loop spans 12 amino acids. Germline loops: CDR1 DFQATT, CDR2 SNEGSKA (reference sequence). The CDR3 nucleotides are TGCAGTGCTTCCGGGACAGGCTACGAGCAGTACTTC. Translated, it gives CSASGTGYEQYF.

The chain links TRBV5-1 to TRBJ2-7; maybe TRBD1 (5 bases). The length of the CDR3 is 15 residues. Germline CDR1 reads SGHRS; CDR2 reads YFSETQ. Trimming cost V 0 bases and J 3 bases, with 13 bases left between them. The CDR3 spells CASSLGQSRNYEQYF. Here the CDR3 DNA reads TGCGCCAGCAGCTTGGGACAGAGTAGAAACTACGAGCAGTACTTC.

This clonotype appeared a few times. The chain joins TRBV10-3 to TRBJ2-3; 8 bases are shared with TRBD1. Trimming cost V 0 bases and J 5 bases; bases outside gene matches: 4. The CDR3 is 15 amino acids. Germline CDR1 ENHRY, CDR2 SYGVKD. CDR3 in DNA: TGTGCCATCAGTGAGTCCCTGACAGGGGAAGATACGCAGTATTTT. Its protein is CAISESLTGEDTQYF.